This T cell receptor beta chain was captured in a study of vaccination effects on CD4 cells after COVID-19. The assay was immunoSEQ multiplex PCR, and TCRdb's table has in-frame clones only and misses some. This table holds tens of thousands of clones, 65% to 85% found once. Culture proceeded for 9 to 11 days, and CD4+ T cells were then isolated. Each vaccine recipient was nucleocapsid antibody negative and had no prior SARS-CoV-2 infection. On this clone: Antigen: not known.

Unmatched junction bases numbered 4, after V lost 2 bases and J lost 2 bases. Germline lookup yields CDR1 SQVTM and CDR2 ANQGSEA. The CDR3 loop spans 15 amino acids. This specimen was CD4+ T cells from PBMCs cultured without peptide, taken before COVID-19 vaccination. The chain recombines TRBV29-1 with TRBJ2-1; 9 bases line up with TRBD1. This sequence was found in a human donor who received a COVID-19 vaccine. CDR3 coding DNA: TGCAGCGTTGAAAGACGGGACAGGGCCTACAATGAGCAGTTCTTC. Amino acid sequence: CSVERRDRAYNEQFF.